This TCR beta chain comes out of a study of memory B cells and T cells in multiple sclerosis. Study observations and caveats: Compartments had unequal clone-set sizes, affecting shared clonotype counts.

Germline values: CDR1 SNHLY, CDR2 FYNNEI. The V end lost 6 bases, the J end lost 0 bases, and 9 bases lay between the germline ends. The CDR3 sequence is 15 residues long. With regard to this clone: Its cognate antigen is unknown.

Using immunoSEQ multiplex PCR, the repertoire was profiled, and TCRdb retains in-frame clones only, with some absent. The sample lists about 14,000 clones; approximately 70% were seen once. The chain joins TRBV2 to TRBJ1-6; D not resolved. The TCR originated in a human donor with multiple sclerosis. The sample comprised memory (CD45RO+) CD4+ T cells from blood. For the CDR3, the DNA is TGTGCCAGCAGGGCACAGAGCTCCTATAATTCACCCCTCCACTTT. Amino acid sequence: CASRAQSSYNSPLHF. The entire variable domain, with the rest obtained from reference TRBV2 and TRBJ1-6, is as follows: EPEVTQTPSHQVTQMGQEVILRCVPISNHLYFYWYRQILGQKVEFLVSFYNNEISEKSEIFDDQFSVERPDGSNFTLKIRSTKLEDSAMYFCASRAQSSYNSPLHFGNGTRLTVT.